This TCR beta chain was found in a study of T cell repertoires in cytomegalovirus infection. For the study at large: The public TCR beta signatures pointed to both CMV infection and matching HLA type. Study outcomes and limitations: Dominating the ex vivo response were HLA-C-restricted CMV-specific TCR beta clonotypes.

A remark on this clonotype: Its target is unknown.

One entry per CDR3 protein results from TCRdb running MiXCR on the reads. The sample shows about 320,000 distinct CDR3 sequences, over 7.5% of them seen only once. This clonotype was sampled from a human donor in good health (CMV status not recorded). Some clones in this sample may be carry-over from other donors' samples. Sequences were obtained from PBMCs.

The CDR3 DNA is TGTGCCACCAGCAGAGAGATAGGAGGAGCTGAGCAGTTCTTC. As protein: CATSREIGGAEQFF. The V gene is TRBV15, the J gene TRBJ2-1; perhaps TRBD2 as D (5 bases). The CDR3 length is 14 residues. V dropped 0 bases and J dropped 9 bases, with 12 bases sitting between them. The germline V gene encodes CDR1 LNHNV and CDR2 YYDKDF (reference sequence).